This entry features one TCR beta chain sequence. An end of the junction differs from the germline gene, which may be a read error. Sample treatment: randomized to nivolumab then ipilimumab (arm A) or the reverse (arm B). The sample is drawn from a study of sequential checkpoint blockade in melanoma. Overall study: First-line arms were nivolumab then ipilimumab, or the reverse, randomized 1:1. After both sequences, patients received maintenance nivolumab.

Libraries were prepared by immunoSEQ multiplex PCR; TCRdb keeps only in-frame clonotypes and omits some of them. The sample holds 32,000 or so clones, roughly 84% seen once. Sequences were derived from CD8+ T cells sorted from blood (inferred from file names), sampled from a patient given nivolumab and ipilimumab in sequence. The TCR originated in a human donor with melanoma.

The CDR3 here is CASSFGGLKTEAFF. In DNA, the CDR3 is TGTGCCAGCAGTTTCGGGGGTTTGAAGACTGAAGCTTTCTTT. The rearrangement links TRBV27 to TRBJ1-1, with TRBD1 as a possible D gene (5 bases). The CDR3 spans 14 residues. The germline V gene encodes CDR1 MNHEY and CDR2 SMNVEV (reference sequence).